Listed here are 15 T cell receptor beta chains from one sample, sequenced in a study of T cell repertoires in aging, cancer and after chemotherapy. Multiplex touch-down PCR with TRB-A/B primers amplified rearranged V-D-J TRB sequences. In TCRdb, the multiplex PCR reads were re-called with MiXCR into one record per CDR3 protein. Here the sample spans approximately 8,600 distinct CDR3 sequences, just under 25% being singletons. Peripheral blood genomic DNA, not sorted cells or RNA, was the template. What was sequenced was blood. Every receptor here comes from a human donor with a blood cancer.

This clonotype is medium-sized within its sample. The chain combines TRBV19 with TRBJ2-7, with TRBD1 identical over 7 bases. V lost 6 bases, J lost 0 bases, and 8 bases stayed unmatched. The CDR3 is made up of 15 amino acids. Per the germline V gene, CDR1 is LNHDA and CDR2 is SQIVND (reference sequence). The CDR3 DNA is TGTGCCAGTAGCGCGGTGGGACAGAGCTCCTACGAGCAGTACTTC. It encodes CASSAVGQSSYEQYF.

This clonotype came up a few times. The chain recombines TRBV7-9 with TRBJ2-5; D unclear. The CDR3 contains 16 residues. The V and J ends lost 0 bases and 5 bases respectively, with 16 bases between them. Germline CDR1 SEHNR, CDR2 FQNEAQ (reference sequence). In DNA, the CDR3 is TGTGCCAGCAGCTTAGCGCGGCAGGCCCTCTCGGAGACCCAGTACTTC. Translating it yields CASSLARQALSETQYF.

This clonotype is classed as large. The chain recombines TRBV29-1 with TRBJ2-3; D uncertain. Germline CDR1 is SQVTM and CDR2 is ANQGSEA. The CDR3 spans 12 residues. V was trimmed by 8 bases and J by 4 bases, leaving 13 bases between them. This CDR3 reads CSTVTRADTQYF. DNA of the CDR3: TGCAGCACAGTGACTCGGGCAGATACGCAGTATTTT.

This clonotype was counted only a few times. The chain combines TRBV24-1 with TRBJ1-5, with TRBD1 as a possible D gene (5 bases). Germline CDR1 and CDR2: KGHDR and SFDVKD. V shed 2 bases and J shed 3 bases, with 10 bases lying between them. This CDR3 contains 15 residues. The CDR3, as DNA: TGTGCCACCAGTGATTCCAGGGTCTCCAATCAGCCCCAGCATTTT. Its translation: CATSDSRVSNQPQHF.

The CDR3 spells CSAYLDWGTEAFF. The CDR3, as DNA: TGCAGTGCCTACCTTGACTGGGGCACTGAAGCTTTCTTT. The V call is TRBV20-1, the J call TRBJ1-1; D is uncertain. Germline values: CDR1 DFQATT, CDR2 SNEGSKA (reference sequence). The CDR3 consists of 13 residues. V shed 6 bases and J shed 4 bases, with 15 bases lying between them.

This clonotype showed up just a few times. The chain couples TRBV11-2 to TRBJ2-3; the D gene is possibly TRBD2 (5 bases). Germline V lookup: CDR1 SGHAT, CDR2 FQNNGV. The length of the CDR3 is 12 residues. The V and J ends lost 8 bases and 1 base respectively, with 7 bases between them. The CDR3 region is CASRRGTDTQYF. In nucleotides, the CDR3 is TGTGCCAGCCGGCGGGGCACAGATACGCAGTATTTT.

The chain joins TRBV7-9 to TRBJ2-5; tentative D call: TRBD2 (6 bases). The V gene lost 4 bases and the J gene lost 1 base, with 10 bases spanning the gap. This CDR3 is built from 14 residues. The germline gives CDR1 SEHNR, CDR2 FQNEAQ (reference sequence). The CDR3 DNA reads TGTGCCAGCAGCTCGGGACTGGGCCAAGAGACCCAGTACTTC. It specifies CASSSGLGQETQYF. Using reference TRBV7-9 and TRBJ2-5 for the parts outside the CDR3, the full variable domain is DTGVSQNPRHKITKRGQNVTFRCDPISEHNRLYWYRQTLGQGPEFLTYFQNEAQLEKSRLLSDRFSAERPKGSFSTLEIQRTEQGDSAMYLCASSSGLGQETQYFGPGTRLLVL.

This clonotype rates as medium-sized (0.01 to 0.1%). The chain employs TRBV6-8 and TRBJ2-5, with TRBD2 as a possible D gene (6 bases). The CDR3 spans 15 residues. Germline CDR1 and CDR2: MNHGY and SAAAGT. V lost 6 bases, J lost 5 bases, and 19 bases lay in between. This CDR3 is CASRLVAGRRETQYF. In DNA form, the CDR3 reads TGTGCCAGCAGATTAGTCGCGGGGCGCCGGGAGACCCAGTACTTC.

This clonotype was counted a few times. The V gene is TRBV28, the J gene TRBJ1-5, with a possible D match to TRBD1 (5 bases). Trimming cost V 8 bases and J 3 bases, with 8 bases left between them. Germline V gene lookup returns CDR1 MDHEN and CDR2 SYDVKM. The CDR3 spans 12 residues. CDR3 protein: CASRDHNQPQHF. CDR3 sequence (DNA): TGTGCCAGCCGGGACCACAATCAGCCCCAGCATTTT.

By sample fraction, this clonotype is medium-sized. J is TRBJ2-6 and V is TRBV6-5; 7 bases match TRBD1. V was pared by 2 bases and J by 0 bases, with 7 bases of the junction left unmatched. The CDR3 has 18 residues. Germline V CDR1 and CDR2: MNHEY, SVGAGI. Written as DNA, the CDR3 is TGTGCCAGCAGTTACGGGACAGCTTTTAGCTCTGGGGCCAACGTCCTGACTTTC. The encoded protein is CASSYGTAFSSGANVLTF.

In its sample, this clonotype ranks as medium-sized. V and J are TRBV7-6 and TRBJ1-2; D not certain. V was pared by 0 bases and J by 8 bases, with 10 bases between. The CDR3 spans 13 residues. CDR1 is SGHVS, CDR2 FNYEAQ, per germline. CDR3 sequence (DNA): TGTGCCAGCAGCTTAGCGGCCTTCGTAGGCTACACCTTC. Protein sequence: CASSLAAFVGYTF.

In its sample, this clonotype ranks as medium-sized. The rearrangement joins TRBV6-6 to TRBJ1-2; the match to TRBD1 covers 9 bases. Germline CDR1 and CDR2: MNHNY and SVGAGI (reference sequence). The CDR3 has 13 amino acids. The junction had 3 bases not matched to a gene; V was cut back by 5 bases and J by 5 bases. The CDR3 spells CASSPDRGYGYTF. The CDR3 DNA reads TGTGCCAGCAGTCCGGACAGGGGATATGGCTACACCTTC.

This clonotype was detected once. A much larger clone is a single base away; this may be a read error. V and J are TRBV12-3 or TRBV12-4 and TRBJ2-7; D might be TRBD1 (5 bases). The CDR3 runs to 13 residues. V lost 3 bases, J lost 8 bases, and 14 bases lay in between. The CDR3 loop is CASSLAGLDKQYF. The CDR3 DNA is TGTGCCAGCAGTTTGGCCGGGTTGGACAAGCAGTACTTC.

V usage is TRBV7-9 and J usage is TRBJ2-5, with D possibly being TRBD2 (5 bases). CDR1 and CDR2 from the germline V gene are SEHNR and FQNEAQ (reference sequence). The CDR3 is made up of 14 amino acids. V was pared by 3 bases and J by 1 base, with 9 bases between. The CDR3 reads CASSFSGSQETQYF. The CDR3 nucleotides read TGTGCCAGCAGCTTCTCGGGGTCCCAAGAGACCCAGTACTTC.

The CDR3 nucleotides are TGTGCCAGCAGTCGGACAGGGGCAGCTGGAAACACCATATATTTT. Encoded protein: CASSRTGAAGNTIYF. The chain carries TRBV6-5 and TRBJ1-3, with 9 bases lining up with TRBD1. CDR3 length: 15 amino acids. V shed 5 bases and J 2 bases; nucleotides not matched to a gene: 4. Germline V gene sequence: CDR1 MNHEY, CDR2 SVGAGI.